This paragraph reports one TCR beta chain. The target antigen is unknown. The source of the sample is a study of CD8 T cells in ankylosing spondylitis. Study-wide points: Several highly homologous variants made up a TCR beta motif, and this motif appeared characteristic of ankylosing spondylitis blood.

J was trimmed by 7 bases and V by 5 bases; bases with no gene match: 7. This CDR3 has 13 residues. Per the germline V gene, CDR1 is MNHNS and CDR2 is SASEGT. As the method for making TCR beta libraries, quantitative 5'-RACE with molecular barcodes was used. Each CDR3 protein is one row after TCRdb ran MiXCR on the 5' RACE reads. The sample has around 440,000 distinct CDR3 sequences, 17% seen once. The chain employs TRBV6-1 and TRBJ1-2; 7 nucleotides align to TRBD1. This TCR came from a male donor with ankylosing spondylitis. What was sequenced was blood, either unsorted or a sorted T cell fraction (not recorded which). The DNA for the CDR3 is TGTGCCAGCAGTACAGGGGAGATTGGTGGCTACACCTTC. Residues: CASSTGEIGGYTF.